The entry below gives a single T cell receptor beta chain sequence along with its context. V lost 7 bases to trimming and J lost 1 base, with 7 bases between them. This CDR3 comprises 12 residues. Germline assignment: CDR1 LNHDA and CDR2 SQIVND (reference sequence). This sample is part of a study of cytomegalovirus exposure and HLA in healthy donors. The PCR ran on 60 Vbeta and 13 Jbeta primers. The data were produced by immunoSEQ multiplex PCR, yet TCRdb's version contains in-frame clones alone and is incomplete. Of 300,000 or so clones in the sample, approximately 84% are singletons; the top ten hold 1.5% to 2%.

The receptor was isolated from a woman between 40 and 55 years old in good health and CMV-seropositive. This chain connects TRBV19 to TRBJ1-1; possibly TRBD1 for D (5 bases). Sequences were obtained from PBMCs. CDR3 nucleotide sequence: TGTGCCAGTACCGACAGGAACACTGAAGCTTTCTTT. Its translation is CASTDRNTEAFF.